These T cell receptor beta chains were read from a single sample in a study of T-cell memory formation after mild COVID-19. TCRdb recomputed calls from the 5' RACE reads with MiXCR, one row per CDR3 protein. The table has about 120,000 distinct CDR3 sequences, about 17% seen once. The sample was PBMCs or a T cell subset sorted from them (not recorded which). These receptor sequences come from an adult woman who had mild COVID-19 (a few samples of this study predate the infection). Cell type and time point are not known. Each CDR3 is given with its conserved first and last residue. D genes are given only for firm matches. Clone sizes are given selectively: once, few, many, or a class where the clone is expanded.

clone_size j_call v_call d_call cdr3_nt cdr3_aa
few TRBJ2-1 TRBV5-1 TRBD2 TGCGCCAGCAGCGTGGGACTAGCGGAATACAATGAGCAGTTCTTC CASSVGLAEYNEQFF
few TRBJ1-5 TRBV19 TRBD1 TGTGCCAGTAGCACCGACAGGGCCGGCAATCAGCCCCAGCATTTT CASSTDRAGNQPQHF
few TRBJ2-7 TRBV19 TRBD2 TGTGCCAGTAGTATGCCGGGGGGGGCTTCCTACGAGCAGTACTTC CASSMPGGASYEQYF
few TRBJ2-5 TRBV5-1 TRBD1 TGCGCCAGCAGCCTGGGGACAGCGCCCAATGGAGAGACCCAGTACTTC CASSLGTAPNGETQYF
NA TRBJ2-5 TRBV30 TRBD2 TGTGCCTGGAGGAATAGCGGGGGTGCGGAGACCCAGTACTTC CAWRNSGGAETQYF
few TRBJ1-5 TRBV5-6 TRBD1 TGTGCCAGCAGCTTGGGGACAGGGTGGGCCAATCAGCCCCAGCATTTT CASSLGTGWANQPQHF
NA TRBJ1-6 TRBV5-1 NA TGCGCCAGCAGCCCATGGGGGCGGGATTCACCCCTCCACTTT CASSPWGRDSPLHF
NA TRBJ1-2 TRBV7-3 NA TGTGCCAGCAGCTTAACGTTGGGGGATGGCTACACCTTC CASSLTLGDGYTF
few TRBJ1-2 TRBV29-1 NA TGCAGCGTTGGAGGTGGCGATATCTATGGCTACACCTTC CSVGGGDIYGYTF
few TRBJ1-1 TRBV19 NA TGTGCCAGTAGTGCCTTTGGTACTGAAGCTTTCTTT CASSAFGTEAFF
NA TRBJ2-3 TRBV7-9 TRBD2 TGTGCCAGCAGCTCTCTAGCGGGAGTCACAGATACGCAGTATTTT CASSSLAGVTDTQYF
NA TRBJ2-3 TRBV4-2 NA TGTGCCAGCAGCCAACTAGGGGCCTGGCGGACAGATACGCAGTATTTT CASSQLGAWRTDTQYF
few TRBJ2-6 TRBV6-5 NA TGTGCCACCCAGATTTCTGGGGCCAACGTCCTGACTTTC CATQISGANVLTF
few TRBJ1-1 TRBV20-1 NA TGCAGTGAGTTCAGGGGCACTGAAGCTTTCTTT CSEFRGTEAFF
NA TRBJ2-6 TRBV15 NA TGTGCCACCAGCAGAGCCAGCCTTCAGGGATTAGGGGCCAACGTCCTGACTTTC CATSRASLQGLGANVLTF
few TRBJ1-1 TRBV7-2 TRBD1 TGTGCCAGCAGCCCCCGGGACAGGGGGAACACTGAAGCTTTCTTT CASSPRDRGNTEAFF
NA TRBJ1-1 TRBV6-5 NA TGTGCCAGCAGCCCTTGGGGGGGGACTGAAGCTTTCTTT CASSPWGGTEAFF
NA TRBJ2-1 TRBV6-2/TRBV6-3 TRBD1 TGTGCCAGCAGTTCAGTCCCGGACAGGGGCCCCTACAATGAGCAGTTCTTC CASSSVPDRGPYNEQFF
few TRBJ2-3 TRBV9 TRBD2 TGTGCCAGCAGCGTAGGGAATAGCGGGTCCACAGATACGCAGTATTTT CASSVGNSGSTDTQYF
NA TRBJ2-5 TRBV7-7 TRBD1 TGTGCTAGCAGCTTAAACCGATTCGTGAGGGGGCAGACCCAGTACTTC CASSLNRFVRGQTQYF
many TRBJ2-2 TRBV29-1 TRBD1 TGCAGCGTTCCCAAACAGGGGTCGATGGCCGGGGAGCTGTTTTTT CSVPKQGSMAGELFF
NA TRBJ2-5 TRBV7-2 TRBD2 TGTGCCAGCAGCTTAGTCGCGGGAGGGCGAGAGACCCAGTACTTC CASSLVAGGRETQYF
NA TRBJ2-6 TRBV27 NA TGTGCCAGCAGTCCACCGCCTAGTACTGGGGCCAACGTCCTGACTTTC CASSPPPSTGANVLTF
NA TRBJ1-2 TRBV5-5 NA TGTGCCAGCAGCTTGGACAGGGCGCCCTATGGCTACACCTTC CASSLDRAPYGYTF
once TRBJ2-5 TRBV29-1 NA TGCAGCGTTGGGGGCTTATTCTCCCAAGAGACCCAGTACTTC CSVGGLFSQETQYF
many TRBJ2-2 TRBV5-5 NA TGTGCCAGCAGCCCCCGGGGCCCGAACACCGGGGAGCTGTTTTTT CASSPRGPNTGELFF
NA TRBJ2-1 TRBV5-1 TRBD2 TGCGCCAGCAGCGACCACTCGACTAGCGGGGGCGAGAATGAGCAGTTCTTC CASSDHSTSGGENEQFF
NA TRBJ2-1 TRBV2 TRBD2 TGTGCCAGCAGTGAACTGGGGCGGGGGGGCTACAATGAGCAGTTCTTC CASSELGRGGYNEQFF
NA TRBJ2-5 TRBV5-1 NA TGCGCCAGCAGCTTTGGAGTCACGGACACCCTAAGGAGGGAGACCCAGTACTTC CASSFGVTDTLRRETQYF
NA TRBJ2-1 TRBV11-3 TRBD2 TGTGCCAGCAGCTTAGGTAGCGGGATAGGGAATGAGCAGTTCTTC CASSLGSGIGNEQFF
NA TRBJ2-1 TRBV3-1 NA TGTGCCAGCAGCCAAGGTAGCGGCCGCTACAATGAGCAGTTCTTC CASSQGSGRYNEQFF
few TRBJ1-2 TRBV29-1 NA TGCAGCGTTGACGTTTCGGGGGGCGACTATGGCTACACCTTC CSVDVSGGDYGYTF
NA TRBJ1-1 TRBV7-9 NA TGTGCCAGCAGCTTAGTAGGGTTTGAAGCTTTCTTT CASSLVGFEAFF
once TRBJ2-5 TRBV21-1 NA TGTGCCAGCAGCAAATGGGAGAAAGGTGGAGAGACCCAGTACTTC CASSKWEKGGETQYF
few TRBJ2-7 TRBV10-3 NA TGTGCCATCAGCCCGGGACAAGCCTACGAGCAGTACTTC CAISPGQAYEQYF
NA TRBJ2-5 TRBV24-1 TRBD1 TGTGCCACCAGTGATTCACCCCCCCGGGACAGACAAGAGACCCAGTACTTC CATSDSPPRDRQETQYF
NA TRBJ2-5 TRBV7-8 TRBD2 TGTGCCAGCAGCTTACCGGGACTAGCGGGAGTAGAGACCCAGTACTTC CASSLPGLAGVETQYF